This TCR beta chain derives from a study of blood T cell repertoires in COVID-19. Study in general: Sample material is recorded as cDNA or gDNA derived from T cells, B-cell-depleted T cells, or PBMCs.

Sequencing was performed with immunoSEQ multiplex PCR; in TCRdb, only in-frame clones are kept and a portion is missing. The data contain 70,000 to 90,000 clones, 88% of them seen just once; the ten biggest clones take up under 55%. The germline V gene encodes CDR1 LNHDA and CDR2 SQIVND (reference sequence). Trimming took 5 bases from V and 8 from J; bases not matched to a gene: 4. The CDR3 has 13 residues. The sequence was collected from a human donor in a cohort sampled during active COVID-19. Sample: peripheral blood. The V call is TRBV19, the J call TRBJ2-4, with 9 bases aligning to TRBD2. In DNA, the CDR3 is TGTGCCAGTAGTGCTAGCGGGGTATACATTCAGTACTTC. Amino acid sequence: CASSASGVYIQYF.